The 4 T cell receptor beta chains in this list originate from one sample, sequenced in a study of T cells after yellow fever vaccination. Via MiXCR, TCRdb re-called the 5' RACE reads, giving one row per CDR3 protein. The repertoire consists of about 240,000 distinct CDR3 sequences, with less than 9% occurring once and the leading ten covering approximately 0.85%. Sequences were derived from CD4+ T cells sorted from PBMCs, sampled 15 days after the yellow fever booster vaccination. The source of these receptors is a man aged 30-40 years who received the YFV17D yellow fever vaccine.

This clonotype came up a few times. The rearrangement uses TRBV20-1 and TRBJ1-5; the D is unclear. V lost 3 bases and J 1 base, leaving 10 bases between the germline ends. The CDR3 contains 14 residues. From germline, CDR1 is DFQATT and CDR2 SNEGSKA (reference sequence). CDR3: CSASDKSSNQPQHF. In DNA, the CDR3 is TGCAGTGCTAGCGACAAAAGCAGCAATCAGCCCCAGCATTTT.

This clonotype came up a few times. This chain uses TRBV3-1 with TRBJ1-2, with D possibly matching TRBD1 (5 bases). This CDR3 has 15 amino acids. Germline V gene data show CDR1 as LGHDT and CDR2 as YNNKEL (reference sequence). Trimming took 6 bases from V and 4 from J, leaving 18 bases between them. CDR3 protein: CASRGLAGSGYGYTF. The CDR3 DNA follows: TGTGCCAGCAGGGGACTCGCGGGTAGTGGCTATGGCTACACCTTC.

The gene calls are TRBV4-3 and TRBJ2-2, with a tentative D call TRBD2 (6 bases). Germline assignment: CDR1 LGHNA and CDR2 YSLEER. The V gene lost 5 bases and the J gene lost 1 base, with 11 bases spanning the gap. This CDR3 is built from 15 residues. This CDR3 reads CASSILSGNTGELFF. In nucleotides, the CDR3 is TGCGCCAGCAGCATCCTTAGCGGGAACACCGGGGAGCTGTTTTTT.

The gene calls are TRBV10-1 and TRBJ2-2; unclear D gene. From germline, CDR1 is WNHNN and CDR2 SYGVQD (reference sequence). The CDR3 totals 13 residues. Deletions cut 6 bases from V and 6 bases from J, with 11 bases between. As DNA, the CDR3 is TGCGCCAGCAGCCCACTAAATGCCGGGGAGCTGTTTTTT. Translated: CASSPLNAGELFF.